These 14 T cell receptor beta chains were sequenced from one sample in a study of PD-L1 blockade in urothelial cancer (dated by TCRdb to 2016 to 2017). Per the publication, the time point label means: pretreatment peripheral blood. Library construction relied on the immunoSEQ multiplex PCR assay. Here the immuneACCESS table is served through TCRdb, limited to in-frame sequences with V and J called. Missing clones are a known gap in these copies; in checked studies unresolved V genes cover under half, and the rest lacks a known reason. The sample data list under 70,000 clones, and about 81% of these were observed just once. In total, the top ten clones hold over 1.5% of the sample. Material: PBMCs, obtained around atezolizumab (anti-PD-L1) treatment. Receptors originate from a man aged 70-80 years with urothelial cancer.

This chain links TRBV6-5 with TRBJ2-7; TRBD1 agrees at 10 bases. The CDR3 contains 15 residues. CDR1 is MNHEY, CDR2 SVGAGI, per germline. J gave up 3 bases and V 0 bases, and 2 bases lay outside the gene matches. For the CDR3, the DNA is TGTGCCAGCAGTTACTCCGGGACAGGGGACTACGAGCAGTACTTC. This sequence encodes CASSYSGTGDYEQYF.

This clone was counted a few times. The J gene is TRBJ1-1, the V gene TRBV2, with TRBD1 as a possible D gene (5 bases). Looked up from germline, CDR1 is SNHLY and CDR2 is FYNNEI. The CDR3 contains 13 residues. Trimming took 4 bases from V and 11 from J, leaving 17 bases between them. The CDR3 DNA reads TGTGCCAGCAGTGGCCGGACAATGGGTCGGGCTTTCTTT. Translated: CASSGRTMGRAFF.

The rearrangement joins TRBV6-1 to TRBJ2-5, with D unresolved. Germline CDR1 is MNHNS and CDR2 is SASEGT. The CDR3 totals 12 residues. Trimming took 6 bases from V and 1 from J, leaving 6 bases between them. The CDR3 coding sequence is TGTGCCAGCAGAGCACTCCAAGAGACCCAGTACTTC. It specifies CASRALQETQYF.

The genes are TRBV27 and TRBJ2-3; maybe TRBD2 (6 bases). This CDR3 has 16 amino acids. CDR1 and CDR2 (germline): MNHEY, SMNVEV (reference sequence). V was clipped by 5 bases and J by 1 base, with 16 bases between them. The CDR3 protein is CASSPTRREGTDTQYF. DNA of the CDR3: TGTGCCAGCAGTCCCACGCGGAGGGAGGGCACAGATACGCAGTATTTT.

The chain uses TRBV5-5 and TRBJ1-1; unclear D gene. Germline lookup yields CDR1 SGHKS and CDR2 YYEKEE (reference sequence). Trimming shortened V by 3 bases and J by 2 bases, and 11 bases separated the two germline ends. CDR3 size: 14 residues. This CDR3 reads CASSSETANTEAFF. The CDR3 DNA is TGTGCCAGCAGCTCCGAGACTGCCAACACTGAAGCTTTCTTT.

The chain is built from TRBV7-6 and TRBJ2-2; D not resolved. In germline, CDR1 is SGHVS, CDR2 FNYEAQ. The CDR3 extends over 16 amino acids. Trimming pared 1 base from V and 1 base from J, leaving 10 bases between. Written as DNA, the CDR3 is TGTGCCAGCAGCTTAGGAATAGCCCAGAACACCGGGGAGCTGTTTTTT. Protein product: CASSLGIAQNTGELFF.

The gene calls are TRBV5-1 and TRBJ1-3; 8 bases agree with TRBD1. V shed 2 bases and J 0 bases; nucleotides not matched to a gene: 7. From germline, CDR1 is SGHRS and CDR2 YFSETQ. The CDR3 is 17 amino acids. CDR3 loop: CASSFGQGTNSGNTIYF. CDR3 DNA sequence: TGCGCCAGCAGCTTCGGACAGGGAACAAACTCTGGAAACACCATATATTTT.

This clone appeared once. For the CDR3, the DNA is TGTGCCAGCAGCTTGTGGGGCCGGGGGGACACTGAAGCTTTCTTT. Translated, it gives CASSLWGRGDTEAFF. The J gene is TRBJ1-1, the V gene TRBV5-6; weak D call: TRBD1 (5 bases). This CDR3 comprises 15 residues. Germline-derived CDR1 and CDR2 are SGHDT and YYEEEE. V gave up 1 base and J gave up 3 bases, with 13 bases separating them. The entire variable domain, with the rest obtained from reference TRBV5-6 and TRBJ1-1, is as follows: DAGVTQSPTHLIKTRGQQVTLRCSPKSGHDTVSWYQQALGQGPQFIFQYYEEEERQRGNFPDRFSGHQFPNYSSELNVNALLLGDSALYLCASSLWGRGDTEAFFGQGTRLTVV.

The chain recombines TRBV7-8 with TRBJ2-2; 9 positions agree with TRBD1. The J segment lost 6 bases and the V segment lost 5 bases, leaving 7 bases of the junction unmatched. Germline V gene data show CDR1 as SGHVS and CDR2 as FQNEAQ. The CDR3 runs to 15 residues. For the CDR3, the DNA is TGTGCCAGCAGCGTCCCTAGACAGGGGGCCGGGGAGCTGTTTTTT. Translating it yields CASSVPRQGAGELFF.

The CDR3 here is CASSPEGGGQGDTEAFF. In DNA form, the CDR3 reads TGTGCCAGCTCACCCGAGGGTGGGGGACAGGGGGACACTGAAGCTTTCTTT. The chain joins TRBV18 to TRBJ1-1; 11 bases line up with TRBD1. V gave up 3 bases and J gave up 3 bases; unmatched junction bases: 9. The CDR3 consists of 17 residues. Germline V gives CDR1 KGHSH, CDR2 LQKENI.

This rearrangement joins TRBV28 to TRBJ1-2; 11 bases fit TRBD1. Trimming removed 6 bases from V and 3 bases from J; junction bases left unmatched: 15. This CDR3 contains 18 residues. Germline V gene lookup returns CDR1 MDHEN and CDR2 SYDVKM. The CDR3 protein is CASRSTGTGGTFYYGYTF. Here the CDR3 DNA reads TGTGCCAGCAGGTCGACCGGGACAGGGGGAACTTTTTACTATGGCTACACCTTC.

Of note for this clone: Other DNA sequences from this sample encode an identical CDR3 as well. The V and J genes are TRBV7-3 and TRBJ2-5, with D unresolved. V lost 5 bases, J lost 4 bases, and 11 bases lay in between. The CDR3 is 13 amino acids. CDR1 and CDR2 (germline): SGHTA, FQGTGA. The CDR3 nucleotides are TGTGCCAGCAGCCTAGGTGGGTTAGAGACCCAGTACTTC. Its protein is CASSLGGLETQYF.

The chain carries TRBV18 and TRBJ1-2; no firm D call. From germline, CDR1 is KGHSH and CDR2 LQKENI. Trimming stripped 6 bases from V and 2 bases from J, with 19 bases between. CDR3 length equals 16 residues. The CDR3: CASSEMAMEENYGYTF. The CDR3 nucleotides read TGTGCCAGCTCGGAGATGGCAATGGAAGAGAACTATGGCTACACCTTC.

This clone has a handful of counts. The chain links TRBV6-1 to TRBJ1-3; D uncertain. The V end lost 2 bases, the J end lost 2 bases, and 4 bases lay between the germline ends. There are 13 residues in the CDR3. Germline CDR1 is MNHNS and CDR2 is SASEGT. CDR3 in DNA: TGTGCCAGCAGTGAATCTGCTGGAAACACCATATATTTT. Translated, it gives CASSESAGNTIYF.